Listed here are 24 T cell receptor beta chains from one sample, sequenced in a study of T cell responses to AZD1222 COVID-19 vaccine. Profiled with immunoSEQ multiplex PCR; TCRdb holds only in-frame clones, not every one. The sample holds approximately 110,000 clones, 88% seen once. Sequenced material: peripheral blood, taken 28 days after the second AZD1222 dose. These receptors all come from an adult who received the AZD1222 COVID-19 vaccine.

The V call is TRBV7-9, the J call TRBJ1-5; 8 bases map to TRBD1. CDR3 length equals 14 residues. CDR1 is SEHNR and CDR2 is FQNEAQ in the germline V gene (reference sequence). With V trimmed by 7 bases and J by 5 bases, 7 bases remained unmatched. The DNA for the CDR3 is TGTGCCAGCACGACAGGGGCCCCTTATCAGCCCCAGCATTTT. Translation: CASTTGAPYQPQHF.

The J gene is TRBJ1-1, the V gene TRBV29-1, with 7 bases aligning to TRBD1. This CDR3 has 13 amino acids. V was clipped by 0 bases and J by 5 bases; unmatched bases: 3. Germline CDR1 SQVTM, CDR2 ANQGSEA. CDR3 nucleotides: TGCAGCGTTGAAGAACGACAGGGTACTGAAGCTTTCTTT. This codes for CSVEERQGTEAFF.

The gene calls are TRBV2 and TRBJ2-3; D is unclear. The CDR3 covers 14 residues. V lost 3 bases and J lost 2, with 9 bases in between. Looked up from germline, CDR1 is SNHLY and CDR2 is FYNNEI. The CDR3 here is CASSEPSYTDTQYF. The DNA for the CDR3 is TGTGCCAGCAGTGAGCCCAGCTACACAGATACGCAGTATTTT.

DNA for the CDR3: TGTGCCAGCAGTAACCGGGACGGATCCCTGTATGGCTACACCTTC. Translated: CASSNRDGSLYGYTF. The J gene is TRBJ1-2, the V gene TRBV2; D is possibly TRBD1 (5 bases). Germline values: CDR1 SNHLY, CDR2 FYNNEI. The CDR3 runs to 15 residues. V lost 5 bases to trimming and J lost 5 bases, with 18 bases between them.

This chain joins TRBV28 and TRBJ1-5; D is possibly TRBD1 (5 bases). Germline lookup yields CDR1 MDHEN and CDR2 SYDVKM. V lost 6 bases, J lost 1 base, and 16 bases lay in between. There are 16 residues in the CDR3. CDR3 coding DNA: TGTGCCAGCAGGACTCCTGGGTCAGGGAGCAATCAGCCCCAGCATTTT. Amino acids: CASRTPGSGSNQPQHF. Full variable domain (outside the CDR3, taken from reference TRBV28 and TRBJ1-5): DVKVTQSSRYLVKRTGEKVFLECVQDMDHENMFWYRQDPGLGLRLIYFSYDVKMKEKGDIPEGYSVSREKKERFSLILESASTNQTSMYLCASRTPGSGSNQPQHFGDGTRLSIL.

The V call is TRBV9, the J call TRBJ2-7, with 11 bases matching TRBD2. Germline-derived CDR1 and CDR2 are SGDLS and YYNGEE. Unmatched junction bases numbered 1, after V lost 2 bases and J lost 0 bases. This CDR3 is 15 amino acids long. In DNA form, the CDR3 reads TGTGCCAGCAGCGTTAGCGGGGGGGTCTCCTACGAGCAGTACTTC. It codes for CASSVSGGVSYEQYF.

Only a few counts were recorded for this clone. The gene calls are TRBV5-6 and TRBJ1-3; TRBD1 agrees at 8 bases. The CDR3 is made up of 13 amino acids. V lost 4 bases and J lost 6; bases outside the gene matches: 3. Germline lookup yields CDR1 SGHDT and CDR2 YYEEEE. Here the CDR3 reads CASSKTGVNTIYF. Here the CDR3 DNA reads TGTGCCAGCAGCAAGACAGGGGTAAACACCATATATTTT.

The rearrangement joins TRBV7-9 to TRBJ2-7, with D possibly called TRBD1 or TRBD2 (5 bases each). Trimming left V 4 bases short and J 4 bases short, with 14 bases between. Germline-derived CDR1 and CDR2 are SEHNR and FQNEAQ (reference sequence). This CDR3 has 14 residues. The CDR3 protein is CASSYNRDPYEQYF. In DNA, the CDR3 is TGTGCCAGCAGCTATAACCGGGACCCTTACGAGCAGTACTTC.

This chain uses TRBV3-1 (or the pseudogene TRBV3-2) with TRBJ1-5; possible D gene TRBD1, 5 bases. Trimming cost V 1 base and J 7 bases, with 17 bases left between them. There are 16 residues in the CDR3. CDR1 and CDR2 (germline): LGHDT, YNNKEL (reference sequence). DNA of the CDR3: TGTGCCAGCAGCCAAGCGGCAGGGATTGGCGCACAGCCCCAGCATTTT. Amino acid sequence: CASSQAAGIGAQPQHF.

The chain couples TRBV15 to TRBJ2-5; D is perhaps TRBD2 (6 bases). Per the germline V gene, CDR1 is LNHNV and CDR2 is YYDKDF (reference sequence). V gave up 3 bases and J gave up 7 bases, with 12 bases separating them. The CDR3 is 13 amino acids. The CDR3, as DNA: TGTGCCACCAGCAGGGAGGTCGGGGGGACCCAGTACTTC. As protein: CATSREVGGTQYF.

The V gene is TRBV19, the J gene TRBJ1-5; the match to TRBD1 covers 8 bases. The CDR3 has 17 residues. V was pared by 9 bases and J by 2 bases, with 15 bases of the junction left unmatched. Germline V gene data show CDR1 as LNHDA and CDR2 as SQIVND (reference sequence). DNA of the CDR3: TGTGCCAGCCATAGGGGAGGACAGGGACAACGCAATCAGCCCCAGCATTTT. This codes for CASHRGGQGQRNQPQHF.

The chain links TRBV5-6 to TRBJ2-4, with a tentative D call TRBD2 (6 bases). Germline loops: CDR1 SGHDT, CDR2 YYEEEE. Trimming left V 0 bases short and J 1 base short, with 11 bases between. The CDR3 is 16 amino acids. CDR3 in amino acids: CASSLGYGGAKNIQYF. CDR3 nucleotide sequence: TGTGCCAGCAGCTTGGGGTACGGGGGTGCCAAAAACATTCAGTACTTC.

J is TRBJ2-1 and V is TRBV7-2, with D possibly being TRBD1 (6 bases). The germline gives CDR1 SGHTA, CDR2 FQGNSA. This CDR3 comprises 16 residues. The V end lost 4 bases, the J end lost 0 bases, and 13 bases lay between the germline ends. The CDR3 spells CASSSIRGFSYNEQFF. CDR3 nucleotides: TGTGCCAGCAGCTCAATCAGGGGTTTCTCCTACAATGAGCAGTTCTTC.

CDR3 DNA sequence: TGTGCCACGGGACAGGGGGCCCTAGAGGAGACCCAGTACTTC. It encodes CATGQGALEETQYF. The gene calls are TRBV2 and TRBJ2-5; TRBD1 matches 12 bases. The CDR3 runs 14 residues. The germline V gene encodes CDR1 SNHLY and CDR2 FYNNEI. The ends lost 10 bases at V and 5 bases at J; junction bases unmatched: 8.

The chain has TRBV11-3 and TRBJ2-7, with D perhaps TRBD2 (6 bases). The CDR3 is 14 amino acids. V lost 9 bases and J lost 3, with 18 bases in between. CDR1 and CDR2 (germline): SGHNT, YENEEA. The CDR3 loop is CARSLARRGYEQYF. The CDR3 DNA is TGTGCCAGATCCTTGGCTAGGAGGGGCTACGAGCAGTACTTC.

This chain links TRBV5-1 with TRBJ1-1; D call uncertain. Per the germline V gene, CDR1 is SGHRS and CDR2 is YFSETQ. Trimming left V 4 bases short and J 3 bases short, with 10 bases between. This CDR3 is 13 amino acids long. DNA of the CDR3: TGCGCCAGCAGCGAGGGAAGATACACTGAAGCTTTCTTT. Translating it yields CASSEGRYTEAFF.

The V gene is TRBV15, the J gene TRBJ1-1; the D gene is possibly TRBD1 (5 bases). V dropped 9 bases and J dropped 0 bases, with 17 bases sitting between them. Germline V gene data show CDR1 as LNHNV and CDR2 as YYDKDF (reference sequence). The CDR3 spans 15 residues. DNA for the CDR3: TGTGCCACGAAAAGGGGCGGACCTTTGAACACTGAAGCTTTCTTT. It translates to CATKRGGPLNTEAFF.

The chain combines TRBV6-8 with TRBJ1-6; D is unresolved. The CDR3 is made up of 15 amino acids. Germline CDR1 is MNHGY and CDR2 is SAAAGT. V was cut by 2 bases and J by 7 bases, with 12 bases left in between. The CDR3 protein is CASSYPRTKNSPLHF. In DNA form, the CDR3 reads TGTGCCAGCAGTTACCCACGGACGAAGAATTCACCCCTCCACTTT.

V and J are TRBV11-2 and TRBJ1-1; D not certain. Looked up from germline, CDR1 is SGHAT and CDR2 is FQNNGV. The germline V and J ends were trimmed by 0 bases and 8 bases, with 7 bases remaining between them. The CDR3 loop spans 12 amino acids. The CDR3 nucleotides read TGTGCCAGCAGCTTAGATGCCAGGGAAGCTTTCTTT. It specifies CASSLDAREAFF.

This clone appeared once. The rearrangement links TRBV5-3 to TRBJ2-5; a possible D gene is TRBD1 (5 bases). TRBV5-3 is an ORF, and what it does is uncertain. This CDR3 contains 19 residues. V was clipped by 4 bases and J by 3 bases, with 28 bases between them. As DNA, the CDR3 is TGTGCCAGAAGCCCCTTAATACCAAAACAGGACCCGGAGAAAGAGACCCAGTACTTC. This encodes CARSPLIPKQDPEKETQYF.

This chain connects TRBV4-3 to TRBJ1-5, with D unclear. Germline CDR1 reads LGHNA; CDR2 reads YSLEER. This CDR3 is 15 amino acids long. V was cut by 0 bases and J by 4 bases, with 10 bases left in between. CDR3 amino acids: CASSQEHTSNQPQHF. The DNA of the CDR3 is TGCGCCAGCAGCCAAGAGCATACATCTAATCAGCCCCAGCATTTT.

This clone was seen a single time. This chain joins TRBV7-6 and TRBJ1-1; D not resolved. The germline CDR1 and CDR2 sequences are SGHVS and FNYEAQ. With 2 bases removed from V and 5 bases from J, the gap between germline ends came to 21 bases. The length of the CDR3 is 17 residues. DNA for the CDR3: TGTGCCAGCAGCTTAACTTTAGGGCGAGTAGGGCGGACTGAAGCTTTCTTT. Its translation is CASSLTLGRVGRTEAFF.

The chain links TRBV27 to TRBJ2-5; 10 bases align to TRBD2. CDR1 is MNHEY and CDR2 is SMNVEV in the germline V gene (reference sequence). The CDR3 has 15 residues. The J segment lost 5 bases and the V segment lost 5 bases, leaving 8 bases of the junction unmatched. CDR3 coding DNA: TGTGCCAGCAGTCTCCGACTAGCGGGCCCCGAGACCCAGTACTTC. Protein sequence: CASSLRLAGPETQYF.

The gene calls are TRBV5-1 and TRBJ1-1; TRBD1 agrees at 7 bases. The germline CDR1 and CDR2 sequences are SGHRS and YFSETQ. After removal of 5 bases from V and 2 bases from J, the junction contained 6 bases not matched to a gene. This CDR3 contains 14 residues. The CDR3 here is CASRAGTANTEAFF. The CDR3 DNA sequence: TGCGCCAGCAGAGCCGGGACAGCCAACACTGAAGCTTTCTTT. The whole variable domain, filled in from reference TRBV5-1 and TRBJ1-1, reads KAGVTQTPRYLIKTRGQQVTLSCSPISGHRSVSWYQQTPGQGLQFLFEYFSETQRNKGNFPGRFSGRQFSNSRSEMNVSTLELGDSALYLCASRAGTANTEAFFGQGTRLTVV.